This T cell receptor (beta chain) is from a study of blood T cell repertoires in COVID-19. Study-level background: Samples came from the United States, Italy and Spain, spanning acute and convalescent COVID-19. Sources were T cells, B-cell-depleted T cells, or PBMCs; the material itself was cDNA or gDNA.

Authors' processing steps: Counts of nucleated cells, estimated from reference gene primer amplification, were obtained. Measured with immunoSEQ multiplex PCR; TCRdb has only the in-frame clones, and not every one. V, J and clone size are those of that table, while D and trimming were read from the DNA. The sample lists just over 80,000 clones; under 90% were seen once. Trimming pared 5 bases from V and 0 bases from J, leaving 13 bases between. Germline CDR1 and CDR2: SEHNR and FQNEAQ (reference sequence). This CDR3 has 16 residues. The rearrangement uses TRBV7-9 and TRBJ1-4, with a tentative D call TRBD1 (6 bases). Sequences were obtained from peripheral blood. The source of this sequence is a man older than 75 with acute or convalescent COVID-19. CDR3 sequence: CASSLRGGATNEKLFF. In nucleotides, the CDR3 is TGTGCCAGCAGCCTGAGGGGGGGTGCAACTAATGAAAAACTGTTTTTT. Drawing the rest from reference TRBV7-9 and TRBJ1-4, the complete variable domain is DTGVSQNPRHKITKRGQNVTFRCDPISEHNRLYWYRQTLGQGPEFLTYFQNEAQLEKSRLLSDRFSAERPKGSFSTLEIQRTEQGDSAMYLCASSLRGGATNEKLFFGSGTQLSVL.